The clone carrying this T cell receptor (beta chain) was counted many times. Its target is unknown. V lost 5 bases, J lost 6 bases, and 4 bases stayed unmatched. The CDR3 runs to 13 residues. Germline CDR1 SQVTM, CDR2 ANQGSEA. TCR beta VDJ and CDR3 were profiled, and genomic DNA was the template. Each CDR3 protein gets one entry after TCRdb re-called the reads with MiXCR. In the table there are about 160,000 distinct CDR3 sequences, 40% to 60% of which are singletons. Only patients with CD8+CD57+ cell expansion on flow cytometry were chosen for sequencing. The sample originates from a study of CD8+CD57+ T cells in acquired aplastic anemia. Study-wide points: There were fewer than 35 CD8+ CDR3 sequences that occurred in both patients and controls.

The clonotype originates from a human donor with aplastic anemia. V usage is TRBV29-1 and J usage is TRBJ1-2; TRBD1 aligns across 12 bases. Sequences were obtained from sorted CD4+, CD8+, or CD8+CD57+ T cells (not recorded which) from PBMCs. The CDR3 DNA reads as TGCAGCGTTTTGAGGGACAGGGGGCATGGCTACACCTTC. Translating gives CSVLRDRGHGYTF.